This section outlines one T cell receptor beta chain sequence together with its context. From germline, CDR1 is SEHNR and CDR2 FQNEAQ (reference sequence). The CDR3 covers 17 residues. The V gene end was trimmed by 5 bases and the J gene end by 4 bases; junction bases not matched to a gene: 6. This entry belongs to a study of T cell repertoires in cytomegalovirus infection. Study at large: Public TCR beta signatures indicated both CMV infection and matching HLA type.

MiXCR, run by TCRdb on the reads, gives a single entry per CDR3 protein. The sample yields some 400,000 distinct CDR3 sequences, less than 20% seen once. The genes are TRBV7-9 and TRBJ2-3; 16 bases agree with TRBD2. Sequenced: PBMCs. This clonotype was obtained from a human donor in good health (CMV status not recorded). Some clones in this sample may be carry-over from other donors' samples. In DNA, the CDR3 is TGTGCCAGCAGCCCCGGGACTAGCGGGAGGGCCGCAGATACGCAGTATTTT. Its protein is CASSPGTSGRAADTQYF.